Presented here are 16 T cell receptor beta chains from one specimen sequenced in a study of T cells in Graves' hyperthyroidism and ophthalmopathy (dated by TCRdb to the late 2010s). Receptors were amplified or captured by multiplex PCR. Sequencing used an Illumina HiSeq 2000. Amplification of TCR beta CDR3 regions was carried out from RNA transcripts. A first-round RT-PCR of the TCR CDR3 used the HTBI primer set with the Qiagen OneStep RT-PCR kit. The public reads were reanalyzed by TCRdb: fastp trimming at Q25, MiXCR alignment, in-frame beta chains only. For every CDR3 protein sequence, its rows merge into one entry that carries the most common genes and DNA. The sample table holds hundreds of thousands of distinct CDR3 sequences, of which under 20% were seen once. Clones ranked in the top ten supply roughly 17% of the sample. The sample comprised blood. The source is a woman between 50 and 59 years old with Graves' hyperthyroidism that later progressed to Graves' ophthalmopathy.

The table lists this clonotype with many counts. The chain joins TRBV6-5 to TRBJ1-4; D is undetermined. V was pared by 1 base and J by 8 bases, with 14 bases between. The CDR3 contains 15 residues. Germline-derived CDR1 and CDR2 are MNHEY and SVGAGI. CDR3: CASSYYTGAGEKLFF. DNA for the CDR3: TGTGCCAGCAGTTACTATACCGGCGCGGGGGAAAAACTGTTTTTT.

The table lists this clonotype with many counts. J is TRBJ2-2 and V is TRBV2; D remains ambiguous. Per germline, CDR1 SNHLY and CDR2 FYNNEI. The CDR3 loop spans 13 amino acids. Trimming cost V 0 bases and J 7 bases, with 6 bases left between them. This CDR3 is CASSEAVFGELFF. Written as DNA, the CDR3 is TGTGCCAGCAGTGAAGCGGTGTTCGGGGAGCTGTTTTTT.

The rearrangement joins TRBV3-1 to TRBJ1-3; no definite D call. From germline, CDR1 is LGHDT and CDR2 YNNKEL (reference sequence). The CDR3 consists of 18 residues. Trimming took off 0 bases at V and 0 bases at J, with 15 bases between the two ends. CDR3 sequence: CASSQDSWAPGSGNTIYF. CDR3 nucleotide sequence: TGTGCCAGCAGCCAAGATAGTTGGGCCCCCGGCTCTGGAAACACCATATATTTT. The full variable domain, in which reference TRBV3-1 and TRBJ1-3 provide the parts outside the CDR3, is DTAVSQTPKYLVTQMGNDKSIKCEQNLGHDTMYWYKQDSKKFLKIMFSYNNKELIINETVPNRFSPKSPDKAHLNLHINSLELGDSAVYFCASSQDSWAPGSGNTIYFGEGSWLTVV.

The rearrangement uses TRBV7-6 and TRBJ2-3; 7 bases line up with TRBD1. Germline V lookup: CDR1 SGHVS, CDR2 FNYEAQ. With 5 bases clipped from V and 5 bases from J, the junction kept 7 bases outside the gene matches. The CDR3 spans 14 residues. As DNA, the CDR3 is TGTGCCAGCAGCGCCGGGACAGCCGGAGATACGCAGTATTTT. Encoded protein: CASSAGTAGDTQYF.

This clonotype occurred a few times. The gene calls are TRBV12-5 and TRBJ2-3; D is unclear. Per the germline V gene, CDR1 is LGHNT and CDR2 is FRNRAP. The germline V and J ends were trimmed by 4 bases and 6 bases, with 11 bases remaining between them. This CDR3 comprises 13 residues. The CDR3 region has the DNA TGTGCTAGTGGTTCCCCTGGGTCGGATACGCAGTATTTT. This translates into CASGSPGSDTQYF.

The chain links TRBV19 to TRBJ2-2; 13 bases match TRBD2. This CDR3 is 16 amino acids long. Germline V gene lookup returns CDR1 LNHDA and CDR2 SQIVND (reference sequence). Losses at the gene ends were 6 bases for V and 5 bases for J; bases not matched to a gene: 6. The CDR3 reads CASRALGLAGTGELFF. CDR3 DNA: TGTGCCAGTAGGGCACTGGGACTAGCGGGGACCGGGGAGCTGTTTTTT.

This clonotype was detected only a few times. The chain recombines TRBV12-3 or TRBV12-4 with TRBJ1-1, with no clear D. This CDR3 region has 16 residues. V lost 3 bases, J lost 0 bases, and 14 bases lay in between. The DNA for the CDR3 is TGTGCCAGCAGTTTCTTCGCAGCGAGCTTGAACACTGAAGCTTTCTTT. Translated, it gives CASSFFAASLNTEAFF.

This chain links TRBV9 with TRBJ1-1, with D possibly being TRBD1 (6 bases). This CDR3 spans 14 amino acids. Per the germline V gene, CDR1 is SGDLS and CDR2 is YYNGEE. Trimming cost V 0 bases and J 6 bases, with 12 bases left between them. Written as DNA, the CDR3 is TGTGCCAGCAGCGTAGGCGATACAGGGCCTGAAGCTTTCTTT. It translates to CASSVGDTGPEAFF.

In its sample, this clonotype was seen a few times. V is TRBV4-2 and J is TRBJ2-2; D might be TRBD2 (7 bases). CDR1 is LGHNA and CDR2 is YNFKEQ in the germline V gene. The CDR3 sequence is 16 residues long. V was shortened by 4 bases and J by 3 bases, with 15 bases between the two germline ends. CDR3 sequence reads: CASSPNTGGHTGELFF. The CDR3, as DNA: TGTGCCAGCAGCCCTAACACGGGGGGCCACACCGGGGAGCTGTTTTTT.

V gene TRBV7-9 combines with J gene TRBJ1-4; tentatively, D is TRBD1 (5 bases). The CDR3 spans 16 residues. Trimming left V 5 bases short and J 3 bases short, with 16 bases between. CDR1 SEHNR and CDR2 FQNEAQ come from the germline V gene (reference sequence). Here the CDR3 DNA reads TGTGCCAGCAGCCCAACGCGGGGGGGTGCTAATGAAAAACTGTTTTTT. This encodes CASSPTRGGANEKLFF.

This clonotype was seen more than once but under ten times. The CDR3 spells CASQRFEGGTGELFF. CDR3 nucleotide sequence: TGTGCCAGCCAACGATTCGAGGGGGGCACCGGGGAGCTGTTTTTT. The chain uses TRBV6-2 or TRBV6-3 and TRBJ2-2, with D perhaps matching TRBD1 or TRBD2 (6 bases each). The CDR3 spans 15 residues. CDR1 and CDR2 (germline): MNHEY, SVGEGT. V was trimmed by 8 bases and J by 4 bases, leaving 17 bases between them.

To note about this clonotype: A much more abundant neighbour one base away suggests this may be a read error. V gene TRBV5-1 combines with J gene TRBJ2-1, with D perhaps assigned TRBD1 or TRBD2 (5 bases each). The ends were cut back, 3 bases at V and 10 bases at J, with 17 bases in the middle. This CDR3 has 14 amino acids. Germline assignment: CDR1 SGHRS and CDR2 YFSETQ. The CDR3 is CASSSGLAPREQFF. CDR3 nucleotides: TGCGCCAGCAGCTCGGGGCTAGCACCCAGGGAGCAGTTCTTC.

The V gene is TRBV7-2, the J gene TRBJ2-3, with 9 nucleotides matching TRBD2. CDR3 length: 20 amino acids. Losses at the gene ends were 1 base for V and 0 bases for J; bases not matched to a gene: 14. Per the germline V gene, CDR1 is SGHTA and CDR2 is FQGNSA. This CDR3 reads CASSLGSRAGGQISTDTQYF. In nucleotides, the CDR3 is TGTGCCAGCAGCTTAGGTTCCCGGGCGGGGGGGCAAATTAGCACAGATACGCAGTATTTT.

This clonotype was counted a few times. The chain is built from TRBV6-1 and TRBJ1-5; weak D call: TRBD1 (5 bases). The germline gives CDR1 MNHNS, CDR2 SASEGT. CDR3 size: 13 residues. Trimming left V 4 bases short and J 5 bases short, with 9 bases between. CDR3 loop: CASSGDEDQPQHF. The CDR3 coding sequence is TGTGCCAGCAGTGGGGACGAGGATCAGCCCCAGCATTTT.

This clonotype was counted at least ten times. V is TRBV2 and J is TRBJ1-4; 11 nucleotides agree with TRBD1. Looked up from germline, CDR1 is SNHLY and CDR2 is FYNNEI. Germline trimming cut 2 bases from V and 5 bases from J; bases unmatched to any gene: 1. The CDR3 totals 15 residues. CDR3 DNA sequence: TGTGCCAGCAGTGAATGGACAGGGGGCAATGAAAAACTGTTTTTT. Translating gives CASSEWTGGNEKLFF.

This clonotype was observed many times. This chain's CDR3 is CASSPRGVDGYTF. As DNA, the CDR3 is TGTGCCAGCTCACCACGGGGCGTCGATGGCTACACCTTC. The rearrangement uses TRBV18 and TRBJ1-2; TRBD1 might be the D (5 bases). V lost 1 base and J lost 6, with 9 bases in between. From germline, CDR1 is KGHSH and CDR2 LQKENI. This CDR3 region has 13 residues.